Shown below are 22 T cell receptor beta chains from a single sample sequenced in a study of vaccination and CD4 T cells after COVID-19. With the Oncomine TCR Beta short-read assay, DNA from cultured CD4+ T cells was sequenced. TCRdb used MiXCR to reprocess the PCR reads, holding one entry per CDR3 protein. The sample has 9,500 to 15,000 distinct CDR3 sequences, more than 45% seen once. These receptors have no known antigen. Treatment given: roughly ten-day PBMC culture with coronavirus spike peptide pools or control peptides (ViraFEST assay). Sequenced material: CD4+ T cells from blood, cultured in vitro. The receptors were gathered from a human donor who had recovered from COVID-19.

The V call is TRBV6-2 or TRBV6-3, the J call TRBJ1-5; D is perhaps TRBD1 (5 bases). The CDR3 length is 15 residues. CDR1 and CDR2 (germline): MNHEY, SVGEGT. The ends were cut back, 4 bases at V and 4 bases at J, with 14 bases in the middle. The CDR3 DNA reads TGTGCCAGCAGTTCGCCGATGGGGGGTAATCAGCCCCAGCATTTT. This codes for CASSSPMGGNQPQHF.

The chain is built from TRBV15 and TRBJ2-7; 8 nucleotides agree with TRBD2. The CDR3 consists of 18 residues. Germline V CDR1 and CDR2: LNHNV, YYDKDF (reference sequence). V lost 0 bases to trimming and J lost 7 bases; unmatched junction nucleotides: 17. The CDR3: CATSRDPHSAGASEEQYF. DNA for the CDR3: TGTGCCACCAGCAGAGATCCCCATTCAGCGGGAGCGAGTGAAGAGCAGTACTTC.

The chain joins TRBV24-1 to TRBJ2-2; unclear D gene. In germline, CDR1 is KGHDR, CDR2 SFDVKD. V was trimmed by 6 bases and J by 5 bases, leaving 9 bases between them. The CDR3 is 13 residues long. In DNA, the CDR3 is TGTGCCACCAGTCCCGACGGTACCGGGGAGCTGTTTTTT. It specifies CATSPDGTGELFF.

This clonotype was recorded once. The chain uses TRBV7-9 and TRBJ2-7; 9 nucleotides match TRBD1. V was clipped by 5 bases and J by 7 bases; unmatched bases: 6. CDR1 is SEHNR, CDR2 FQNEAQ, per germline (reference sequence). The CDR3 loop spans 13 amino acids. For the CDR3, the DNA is TGTGCCAGCAGCGCACAGGGGGCGAGGGAGCAGTACTTC. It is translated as CASSAQGAREQYF. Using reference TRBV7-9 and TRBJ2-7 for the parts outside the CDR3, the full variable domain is DTGVSQNPRHKITKRGQNVTFRCDPISEHNRLYWYRQTLGQGPEFLTYFQNEAQLEKSRLLSDRFSAERPKGSFSTLEIQRTEQGDSAMYLCASSAQGAREQYFGPGTRLTVT.

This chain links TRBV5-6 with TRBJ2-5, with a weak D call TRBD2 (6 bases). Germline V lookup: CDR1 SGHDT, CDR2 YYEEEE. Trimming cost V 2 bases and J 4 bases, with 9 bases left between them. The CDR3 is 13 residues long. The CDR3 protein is CASSLRGGETQYF. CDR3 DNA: TGTGCCAGCAGCTTAAGGGGAGGAGAGACCCAGTACTTC. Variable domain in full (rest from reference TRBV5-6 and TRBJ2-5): DAGVTQSPTHLIKTRGQQVTLRCSPKSGHDTVSWYQQALGQGPQFIFQYYEEEERQRGNFPDRFSGHQFPNYSSELNVNALLLGDSALYLCASSLRGGETQYFGPGTRLLVL.

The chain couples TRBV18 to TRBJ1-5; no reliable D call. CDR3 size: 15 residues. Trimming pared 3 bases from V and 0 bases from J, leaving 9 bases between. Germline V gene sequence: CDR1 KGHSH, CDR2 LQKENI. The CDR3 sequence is CASSPREGSNQPQHF. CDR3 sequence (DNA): TGTGCCAGCTCACCGCGCGAGGGTAGCAATCAGCCCCAGCATTTT.

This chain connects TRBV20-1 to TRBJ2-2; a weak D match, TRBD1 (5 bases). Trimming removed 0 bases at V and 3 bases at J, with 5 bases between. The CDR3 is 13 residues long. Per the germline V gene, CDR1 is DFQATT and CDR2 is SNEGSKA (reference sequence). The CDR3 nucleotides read TGCAGTGCTAGAGAAGGGGACACCGGGGAGCTGTTTTTT. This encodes CSAREGDTGELFF.

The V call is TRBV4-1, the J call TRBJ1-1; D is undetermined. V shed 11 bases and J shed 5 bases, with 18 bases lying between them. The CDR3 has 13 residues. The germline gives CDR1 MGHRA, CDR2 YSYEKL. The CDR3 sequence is CASLGNKVTEAFF. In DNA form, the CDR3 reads TGCGCCTCATTGGGGAATAAGGTAACTGAAGCTTTCTTT.

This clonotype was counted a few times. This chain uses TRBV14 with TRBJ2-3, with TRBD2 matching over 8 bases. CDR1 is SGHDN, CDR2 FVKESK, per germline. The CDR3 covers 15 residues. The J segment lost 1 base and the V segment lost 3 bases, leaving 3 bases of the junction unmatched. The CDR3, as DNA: TGTGCCAGCAGCCAGTCACTAGCGGGCACAGATACGCAGTATTTT. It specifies CASSQSLAGTDTQYF.

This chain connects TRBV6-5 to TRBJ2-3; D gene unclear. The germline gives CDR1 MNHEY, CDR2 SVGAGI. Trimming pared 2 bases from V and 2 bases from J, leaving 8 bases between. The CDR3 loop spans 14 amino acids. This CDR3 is CASSYLRNTDTQYF. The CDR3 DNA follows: TGTGCCAGCAGTTACCTGCGGAACACAGATACGCAGTATTTT.

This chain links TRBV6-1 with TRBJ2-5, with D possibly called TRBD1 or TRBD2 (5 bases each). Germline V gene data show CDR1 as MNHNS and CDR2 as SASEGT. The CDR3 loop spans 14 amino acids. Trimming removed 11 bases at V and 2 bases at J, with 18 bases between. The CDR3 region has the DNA TGTGCCGCCGCCGTGGGACGGGCTCAAGAGACCCAGTACTTC. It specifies CAAAVGRAQETQYF.

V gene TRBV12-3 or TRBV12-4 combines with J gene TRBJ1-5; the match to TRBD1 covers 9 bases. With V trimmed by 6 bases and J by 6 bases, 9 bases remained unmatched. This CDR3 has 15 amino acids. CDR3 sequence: CASSRGQGIGQPQHF. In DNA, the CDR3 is TGTGCCAGCAGCCGTGGACAGGGGATCGGTCAGCCCCAGCATTTT.

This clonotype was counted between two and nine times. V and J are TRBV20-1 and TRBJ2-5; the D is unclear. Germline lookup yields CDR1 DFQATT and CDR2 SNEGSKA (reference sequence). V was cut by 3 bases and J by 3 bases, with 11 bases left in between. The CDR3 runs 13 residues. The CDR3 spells CSARGSPKETQYF. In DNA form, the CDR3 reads TGCAGTGCTAGGGGCAGCCCTAAAGAGACCCAGTACTTC.

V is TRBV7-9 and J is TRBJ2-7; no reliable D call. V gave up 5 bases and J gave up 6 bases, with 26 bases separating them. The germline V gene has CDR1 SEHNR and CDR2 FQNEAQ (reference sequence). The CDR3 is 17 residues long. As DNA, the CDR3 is TGTGCCAGCAGCCGCCCGATCACCACGGCCCTCGTGAGCGAGCAGTACTTC. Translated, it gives CASSRPITTALVSEQYF.

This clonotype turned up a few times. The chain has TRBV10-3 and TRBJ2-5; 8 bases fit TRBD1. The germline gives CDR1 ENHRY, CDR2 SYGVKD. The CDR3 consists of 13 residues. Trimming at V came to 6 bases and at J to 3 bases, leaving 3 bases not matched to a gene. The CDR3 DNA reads TGTGCCATCAGGCCGGGACAGGAAGAGACCCAGTACTTC. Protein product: CAIRPGQEETQYF.

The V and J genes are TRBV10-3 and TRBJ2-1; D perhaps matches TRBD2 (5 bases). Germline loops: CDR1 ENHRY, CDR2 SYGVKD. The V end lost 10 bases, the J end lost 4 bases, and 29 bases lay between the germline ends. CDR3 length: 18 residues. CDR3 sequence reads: CATFRRGERGRLYNEQFF. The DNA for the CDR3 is TGTGCCACCTTCCGCCGGGGAGAGAGAGGACGACTTTACAATGAGCAGTTCTTC.

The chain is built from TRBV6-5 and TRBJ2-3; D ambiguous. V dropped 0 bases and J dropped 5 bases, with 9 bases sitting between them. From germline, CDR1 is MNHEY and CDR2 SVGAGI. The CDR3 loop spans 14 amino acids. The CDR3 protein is CASSYSSVGDTQYF. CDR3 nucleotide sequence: TGTGCCAGCAGTTACTCGAGTGTGGGAGATACGCAGTATTTT.

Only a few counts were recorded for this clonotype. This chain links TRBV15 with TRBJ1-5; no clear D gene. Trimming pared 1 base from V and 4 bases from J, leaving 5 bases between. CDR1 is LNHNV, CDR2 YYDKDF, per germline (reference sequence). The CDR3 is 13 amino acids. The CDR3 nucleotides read TGTGCCACCAGCAGAGCCTCAAATCAGCCCCAGCATTTT. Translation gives CATSRASNQPQHF.

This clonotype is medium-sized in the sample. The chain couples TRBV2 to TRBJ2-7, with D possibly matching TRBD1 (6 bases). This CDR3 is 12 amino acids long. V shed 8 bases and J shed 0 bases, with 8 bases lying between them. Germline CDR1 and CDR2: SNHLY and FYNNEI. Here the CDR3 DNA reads TGTGCCAGCGACAGGAACTCCTACGAGCAGTACTTC. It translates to CASDRNSYEQYF.

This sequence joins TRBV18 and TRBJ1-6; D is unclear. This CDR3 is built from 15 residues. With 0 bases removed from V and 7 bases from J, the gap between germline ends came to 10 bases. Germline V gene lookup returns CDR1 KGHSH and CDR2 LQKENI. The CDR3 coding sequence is TGTGCCAGCTCACCACCCCCGGGCCAGAATTCACCCCTCCACTTT. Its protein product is CASSPPPGQNSPLHF.

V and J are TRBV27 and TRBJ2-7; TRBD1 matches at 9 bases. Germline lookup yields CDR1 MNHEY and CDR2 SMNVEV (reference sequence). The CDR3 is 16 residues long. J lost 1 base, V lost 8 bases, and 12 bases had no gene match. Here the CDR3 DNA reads TGTGCCAGCGGATCGAACAGGGGGCGAACATCCTACGAGCAGTACTTC. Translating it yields CASGSNRGRTSYEQYF.

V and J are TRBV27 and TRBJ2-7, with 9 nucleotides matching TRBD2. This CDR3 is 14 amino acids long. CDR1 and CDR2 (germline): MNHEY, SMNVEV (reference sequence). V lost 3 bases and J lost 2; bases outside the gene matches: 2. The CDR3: CASSFLAGPYEQYF. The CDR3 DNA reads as TGTGCCAGCAGTTTTCTAGCGGGACCCTACGAGCAGTACTTC.